These 3 T cell receptor beta chains originate from one sample sequenced in a study of T cell clonality in common variable immunodeficiency. Study-wide results and caveats: In common variable immunodeficiency, TCR beta chains reportedly carried fewer deletions and N-nucleotide insertions.

For these receptors, no antigen is known. Produced via immunoSEQ multiplex PCR; TCRdb's table is partial and in-frame only. This repertoire holds about 7,300 clones, and none appear only once. The sample consisted of peripheral blood mononuclear cells. The receptors shown here come from a human donor with common variable immunodeficiency.

This clone is classed as medium-sized. The read terminates 3 residues before the CDR3 end, so the remaining end is supplied by the germline J gene. The chain uses TRBV18 and TRBJ2-5, with 10 positions matching TRBD2. CDR1 and CDR2 from the germline V gene are KGHSH and LQKENI. This CDR3 contains 15 residues. V lost 3 bases to trimming and J lost 3 bases; unmatched junction nucleotides: 4. Here the CDR3 reads CASSPSGRSKETQYF. CDR3 DNA (partial): TGTGCCAGCTCACCTAGCGGGAGGTCAAAAGAGACC. The full variable domain, rest sourced from reference TRBV18 and TRBJ2-5, is NAGVMQNPRHLVRRRGQEARLRCSPMKGHSHVYWYRQLPEEGLKFMVYLQKENIIDESGMPKERFSAEFPKEGPSILRIQQVVRGDSAAYFCASSPSGRSKETQYFGPGTRLLVL.

This clone was seen ten or more times. The CDR3 is cut off 3 residues early in the read; its end comes from the germline J gene. This chain links TRBV7-8 with TRBJ2-3, with 9 bases lining up with TRBD1. Germline CDR1 is SGHVS and CDR2 is FQNEAQ. Losses at the gene ends were 1 base for V and 2 bases for J; bases not matched to a gene: 4. The CDR3 has 16 residues. This CDR3 reads CASSLGGQGNTDTQYF. CDR3 DNA (partial): TGTGCCAGCAGCTTAGGGGGACAGGGAAACACAGATACG.

A few counts support this clone. Partial CDR3 DNA: TGTGCCAGCAGCTTAACCCCAGGGGTAGGCGAG. Its translation is CASSLTPGVGE. The full CDR3 reads CASSLTPGVGEQYF. This chain joins TRBV7-3 and TRBJ2-7; tentative D call: TRBD1 (6 bases). Read data end 3 residues before the CDR3 end; the end is taken from the germline J gene. CDR3 length equals 14 residues. From germline, CDR1 is SGHTA and CDR2 FQGTGA. The ends were cut back, 0 bases at V and 6 bases at J, with 12 bases in the middle.